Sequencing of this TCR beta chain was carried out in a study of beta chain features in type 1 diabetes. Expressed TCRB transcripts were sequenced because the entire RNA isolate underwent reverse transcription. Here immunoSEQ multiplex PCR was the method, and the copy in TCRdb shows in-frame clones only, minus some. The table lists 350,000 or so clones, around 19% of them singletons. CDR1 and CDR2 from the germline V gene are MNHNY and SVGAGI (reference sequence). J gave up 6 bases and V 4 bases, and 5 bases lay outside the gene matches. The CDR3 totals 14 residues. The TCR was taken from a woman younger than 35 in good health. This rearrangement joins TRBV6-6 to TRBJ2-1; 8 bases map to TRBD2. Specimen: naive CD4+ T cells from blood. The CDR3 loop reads CASSFRGRLNEQFF. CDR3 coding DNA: TGTGCCAGCAGTTTTCGCGGGAGGCTCAATGAGCAGTTCTTC.